The clone carrying this T cell receptor beta chain has at least ten counts. Its antigen is as yet unknown. TCRdb re-derived calls from the RACE reads in MiXCR, one entry per CDR3 protein. The table lists around 85,000 distinct CDR3 sequences, around 13% of them singletons. This entry comes from a study of human T cells and chemical hapten exposure. Study-level information: The variation in per-sample TCR yields arose mainly from small differences in pooled library volumes.

Time point denoted: patch test 3, about 24 weeks after DPC sensitization. Stated treatment: therapeutic diphenylcyclopropenone sensitization with weekly scalp DPC. With 2 bases clipped from V and 0 bases from J, the junction kept 9 bases outside the gene matches. This CDR3 has 17 residues. The germline gives CDR1 MNHEY, CDR2 SVGEGT. Overall study findings and caveats: Expanded TCRs made up significantly more big CDR3 similarity clusters than controls did. TCRs above 1 in 1000 frequency stayed constant with DPC sensitization.

The sequence derives from a woman between 45 and 60 years old with alopecia areata. Some clones in this sample may be carry-over from other donors' samples. The V and J genes are TRBV6-2 or TRBV6-3 and TRBJ1-2; 7 nucleotides line up with TRBD1. The sample here was whole blood, taken in connection with sensitization to the hapten diphenylcyclopropenone (DPC). The DNA of the CDR3 is TGTGCCAGCAGTTACGGAGCCTCCGGGACAGCTAACTATGGCTACACCTTC. Translation gives CASSYGASGTANYGYTF.